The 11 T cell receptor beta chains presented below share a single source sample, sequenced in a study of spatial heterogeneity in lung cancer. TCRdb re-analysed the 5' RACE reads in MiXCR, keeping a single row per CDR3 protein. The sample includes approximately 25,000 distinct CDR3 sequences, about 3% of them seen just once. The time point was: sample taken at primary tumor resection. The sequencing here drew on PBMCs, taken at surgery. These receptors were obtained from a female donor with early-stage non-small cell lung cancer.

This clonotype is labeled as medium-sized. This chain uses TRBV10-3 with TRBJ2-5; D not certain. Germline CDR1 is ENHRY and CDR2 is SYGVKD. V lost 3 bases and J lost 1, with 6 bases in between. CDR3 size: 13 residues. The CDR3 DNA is TGTGCCATCAGTGAAGGTCTCCAAGAGACCCAGTACTTC. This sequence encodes CAISEGLQETQYF.

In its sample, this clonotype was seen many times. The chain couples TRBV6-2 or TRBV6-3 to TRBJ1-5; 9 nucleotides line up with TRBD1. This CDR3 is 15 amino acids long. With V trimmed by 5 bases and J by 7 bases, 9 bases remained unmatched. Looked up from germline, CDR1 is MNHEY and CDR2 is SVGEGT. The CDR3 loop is CASSPTGGVRQPQHF. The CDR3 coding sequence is TGTGCCAGCAGTCCTACAGGGGGCGTTAGGCAGCCCCAGCATTTT.

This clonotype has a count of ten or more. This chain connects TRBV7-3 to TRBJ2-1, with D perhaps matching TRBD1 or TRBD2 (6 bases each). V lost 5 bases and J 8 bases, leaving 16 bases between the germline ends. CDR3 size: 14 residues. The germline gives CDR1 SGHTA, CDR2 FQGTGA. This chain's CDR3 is CASSLMGGRDEQFF. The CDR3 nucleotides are TGTGCCAGCAGCCTTATGGGGGGCAGGGATGAGCAGTTCTTC.

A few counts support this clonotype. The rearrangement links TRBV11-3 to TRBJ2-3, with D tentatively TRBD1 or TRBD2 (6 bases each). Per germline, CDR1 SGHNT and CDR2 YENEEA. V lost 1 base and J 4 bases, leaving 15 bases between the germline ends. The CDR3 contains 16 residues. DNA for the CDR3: TGTGCCAGCAGCTTAGCCCTCGGTAGGGGGGCAGATACGCAGTATTTT. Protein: CASSLALGRGADTQYF.

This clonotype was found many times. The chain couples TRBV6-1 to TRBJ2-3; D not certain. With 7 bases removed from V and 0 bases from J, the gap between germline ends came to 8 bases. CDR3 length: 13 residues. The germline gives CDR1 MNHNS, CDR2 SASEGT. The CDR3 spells CASKPSSTDTQYF. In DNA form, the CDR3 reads TGTGCCAGCAAGCCGTCTAGCACAGATACGCAGTATTTT.

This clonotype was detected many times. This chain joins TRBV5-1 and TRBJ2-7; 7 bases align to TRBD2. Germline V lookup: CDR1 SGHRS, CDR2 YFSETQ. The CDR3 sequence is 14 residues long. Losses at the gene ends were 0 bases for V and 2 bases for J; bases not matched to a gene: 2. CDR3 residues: CASSLGSGPYEQYF. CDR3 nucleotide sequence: TGCGCCAGCAGCTTGGGTAGCGGGCCCTACGAGCAGTACTTC. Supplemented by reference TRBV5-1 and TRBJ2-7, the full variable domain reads KAGVTQTPRYLIKTRGQQVTLSCSPISGHRSVSWYQQTPGQGLQFLFEYFSETQRNKGNFPGRFSGRQFSNSRSEMNVSTLELGDSALYLCASSLGSGPYEQYFGPGTRLTVT.

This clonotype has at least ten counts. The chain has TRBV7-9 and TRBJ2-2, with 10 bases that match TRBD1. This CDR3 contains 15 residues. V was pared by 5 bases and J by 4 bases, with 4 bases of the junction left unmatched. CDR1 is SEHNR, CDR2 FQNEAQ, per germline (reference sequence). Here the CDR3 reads CASSQDRGLTGELFF. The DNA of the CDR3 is TGTGCCAGCAGCCAAGACAGGGGGCTCACCGGGGAGCTGTTTTTT.

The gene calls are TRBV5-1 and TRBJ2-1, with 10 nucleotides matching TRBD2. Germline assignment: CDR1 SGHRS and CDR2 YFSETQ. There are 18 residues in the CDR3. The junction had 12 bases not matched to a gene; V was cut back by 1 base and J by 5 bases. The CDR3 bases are TGCGCCAGCAGCTTGCGGACTAGCGGTATCTTAACTAACAATGAGCAGTTCTTC. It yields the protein CASSLRTSGILTNNEQFF.

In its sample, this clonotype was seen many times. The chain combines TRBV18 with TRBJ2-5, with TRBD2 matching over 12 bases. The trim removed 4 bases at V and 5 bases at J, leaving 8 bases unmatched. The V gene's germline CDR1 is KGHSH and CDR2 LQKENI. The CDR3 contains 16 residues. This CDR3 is CASSLSSGRAVETQYF. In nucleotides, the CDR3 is TGTGCCAGCTCACTATCTAGCGGGAGGGCCGTGGAGACCCAGTACTTC.

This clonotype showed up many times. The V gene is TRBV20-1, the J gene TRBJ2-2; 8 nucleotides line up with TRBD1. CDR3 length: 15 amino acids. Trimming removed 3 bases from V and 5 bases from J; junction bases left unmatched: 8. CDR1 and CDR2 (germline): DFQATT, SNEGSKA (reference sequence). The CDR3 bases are TGCAGTGCTAGGACCAGGGGGCGACGAACCGGGGAGCTGTTTTTT. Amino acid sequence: CSARTRGRRTGELFF.

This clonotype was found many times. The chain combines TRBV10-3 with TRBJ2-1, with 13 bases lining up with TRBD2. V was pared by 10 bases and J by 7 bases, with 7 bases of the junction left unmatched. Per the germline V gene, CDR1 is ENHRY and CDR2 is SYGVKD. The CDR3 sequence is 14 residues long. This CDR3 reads CATEQGLAGNEQFF. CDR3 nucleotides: TGTGCCACCGAACAGGGACTAGCGGGAAATGAGCAGTTCTTC.